The present entry profiles one T cell receptor (beta chain) with its context. Antigen: not known. Deletions cut 5 bases from V and 0 bases from J, with 8 bases between. Germline V gives CDR1 SGDLS, CDR2 YYNGEE. This CDR3 is built from 13 residues. This specimen belongs to a study of CD8 T cells in ankylosing spondylitis. Study results and caveats: A motif of fewer than ten highly homologous TCR beta variants was seen as apparently characteristic of ankylosing spondylitis blood. Certain motif variants had earlier been reported in reactive arthritis synovial fluid and blood. Disease-linked clones bore a CD8+ phenotype and were relatively rare in peripheral blood.

TCRdb processed the 5' RACE reads anew with MiXCR; each CDR3 protein has one entry. This sample has 300,000 to 350,000 distinct CDR3 sequences, with about 20% found just once. This chain links TRBV9 with TRBJ1-1, with D unresolved. Sequenced input: blood, either unsorted or a sorted T cell fraction (not recorded which). The clonotype originates from a female donor with ankylosing spondylitis or in good health (not recorded which). The CDR3 DNA is TGTGCCAGCAGTGATCAAATGAACACTGAAGCTTTCTTT. Its translation is CASSDQMNTEAFF.